These 5 T cell receptor beta chains share one sample of origin, sequenced in a study of shared clonotypes between healthy human individuals. Profiled with immunoSEQ multiplex PCR; TCRdb holds only in-frame clones, not every one. The sample lists around 980,000 clones, 70% to 80% occurring once. Sequenced material: memory CD4+ T cells from PBMCs. Noted subset: CD45RA-negative fraction. These receptors were collected from a man aged 18 to 35 in good health. Some clones in this sample may be carry-over from other donors' samples.

Regarding this clone: The sample carries other DNA sequences with the same CDR3. The rearrangement links TRBV6-1 to TRBJ1-5; 7 bases map to TRBD1. The CDR3 runs 15 residues. V was clipped by 4 bases and J by 1 base; unmatched bases: 4. Germline-derived CDR1 and CDR2 are MNHNS and SASEGT. CDR3 sequence: CASSVKQGSNQPQHF. CDR3 DNA sequence: TGTGCCAGCAGTGTAAAACAGGGGAGCAATCAGCCCCAGCATTTT.

This clone was picked up one time. V usage is TRBV27 and J usage is TRBJ2-7, with D possibly TRBD2 on 6 matching bases. The CDR3 consists of 15 residues. CDR1 and CDR2 (germline): MNHEY, SMNVEV (reference sequence). The V and J ends lost 6 bases and 3 bases respectively, with 18 bases between them. DNA for the CDR3: TGTGCCAGCAGAGTCCGGGGACTGGAAAACTACGAGCAGTACTTC. Translating it yields CASRVRGLENYEQYF.

As regards this clone: Other nucleotide sequences from this sample produce the same CDR3. V and J are TRBV25-1 and TRBJ1-3; D is unresolved. Per the germline V gene, CDR1 is MGHDK and CDR2 is SYGVNS. This CDR3 region has 14 residues. Trimming removed 5 bases at V and 0 bases at J, with 8 bases between. Here the CDR3 reads CASSSVSSGNTIYF. In nucleotides, the CDR3 is TGTGCCAGCAGTAGTGTGAGCTCTGGAAACACCATATATTTT.

The V call is TRBV11-3, the J call TRBJ2-5; D perhaps matches TRBD1 (5 bases). Trimming took 1 base from V and 2 from J, leaving 5 bases between them. This CDR3 is built from 13 residues. Germline V gives CDR1 SGHNT, CDR2 YENEEA. CDR3 sequence: CASSLGQQETQYF. CDR3 DNA sequence: TGTGCCAGCAGCTTAGGACAGCAAGAGACCCAGTACTTC.

V is TRBV7-9 and J is TRBJ1-5; weak D call: TRBD1 (5 bases). Germline V gives CDR1 SEHNR, CDR2 FQNEAQ (reference sequence). This CDR3 is built from 11 residues. CDR3 DNA: TGTAGACAGCGGGGTAATCAGCCCCAGCATTTT. This translates into CRQRGNQPQHF.